This T cell receptor (beta chain) was sequenced for a study of T cells after yellow fever vaccination. V lost 0 bases to trimming and J lost 3 bases, with 12 bases between them. Germline CDR1 and CDR2: SGHDT and YYEEEE. This CDR3 is 15 amino acids long. Study-level results: Once the booster was given, most primary-vaccination clones reappeared, at over 95% for CD4 and around 90% for CD8.

TCRdb analysed the 5' RACE reads with MiXCR anew, one entry per CDR3 protein. The sample lists 120,000 or so distinct CDR3 sequences, about 16% occurring once. On this clonotype: Antigen specificity is unknown.

The gene calls are TRBV5-6 and TRBJ1-2, with unresolved D. The TCR sequence derives from a man between 18 and 29 years old who received the YFV17D yellow fever vaccine. The material sequenced was CD8+ T cells sorted from PBMCs, taken 5 days after the yellow fever booster vaccination. This CDR3 is CASSLGSNGHYGYTF. The CDR3 bases are TGTGCCAGCAGCTTGGGTTCCAACGGTCACTATGGCTACACCTTC.